The following is a T cell receptor (beta chain) sequence with its context. Method: immunoSEQ multiplex PCR; TCRdb's copy keeps in-frame clones and lacks some. The sample carries fewer than 110,000 clones, 85% to 90% recorded once. This specimen comes from a study of control samples from healthy donors and cancer patients. Germline values: CDR1 SGHNT, CDR2 YYREEE (reference sequence). V lost 2 bases and J 0 bases, leaving 12 bases between the germline ends. This CDR3 region has 16 residues. Sequenced: PBMCs. The chain is built from TRBV5-4 and TRBJ1-3, with D unresolved. The source of this sequence is a man in his 60s with lung cancer. The CDR3 is CASSFGTDTSGNTIYF. The DNA for the CDR3 is TGTGCCAGCAGCTTTGGCACAGATACCTCTGGAAACACCATATATTTT.